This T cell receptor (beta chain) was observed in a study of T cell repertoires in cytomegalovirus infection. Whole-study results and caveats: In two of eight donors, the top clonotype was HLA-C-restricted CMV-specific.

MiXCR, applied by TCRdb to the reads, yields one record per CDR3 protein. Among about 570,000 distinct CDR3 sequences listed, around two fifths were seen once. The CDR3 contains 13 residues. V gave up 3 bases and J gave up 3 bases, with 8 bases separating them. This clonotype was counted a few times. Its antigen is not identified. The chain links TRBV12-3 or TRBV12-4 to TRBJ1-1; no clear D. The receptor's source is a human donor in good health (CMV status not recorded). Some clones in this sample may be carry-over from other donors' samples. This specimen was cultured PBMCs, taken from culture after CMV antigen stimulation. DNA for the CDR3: TGTGCCAGCAGTTTCGAGAGGGACACTGAAGCTTTCTTT. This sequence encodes CASSFERDTEAFF.